The sequence of this T cell receptor (beta chain) was determined in a study of early T cells in non-severe SARS-CoV-2 infection. Across the whole study: Sequencing targeted bulk RNA from unsorted whole blood, leaving chains unpaired.

A single record per CDR3 protein comes from TCRdb applying MiXCR to the 5' RACE reads. The sample lists tens of thousands of distinct CDR3 sequences; 5.5% to 7% were seen once. V was pared by 5 bases and J by 0 bases, with 8 bases of the junction left unmatched. This CDR3 region has 17 residues. The germline gives CDR1 KGHSY, CDR2 FQNENV. This clonotype appeared a few times. Material for sequencing was whole blood. The chain combines TRBV16 with TRBJ2-2; TRBD1 matches at 8 bases. This clonotype was sampled from an adult who was a healthcare worker with PCR-confirmed SARS-CoV-2 infection or an uninfected control (not recorded which). The CDR3 is CASSEGTGGANTGELFF. The CDR3 DNA reads as TGTGCCAGCAGCGAAGGGACAGGCGGGGCGAACACCGGGGAGCTGTTTTTT. Looking up the rest from reference TRBV16 and TRBJ2-2 gives the full variable domain: GEEVAQTPKHLVRGEGQKAKLYCAPIKGHSYVFWYQQVLKNEFKFLISFQNENVFDETGMPKERFSAKCLPNSPCSLEIQATKLEDSAVYFCASSEGTGGANTGELFFGEGSRLTVL.